These T cell receptor beta chains were read from a single sample in a study of PD-L1 blockade in urothelial cancer. Assay: immunoSEQ multiplex PCR; the TCRdb copy retains only in-frame clones and omits some. The data contain over 75,000 clones, more than 75% of them singletons. Sequenced here: PBMCs, sampled around atezolizumab (anti-PD-L1) treatment. These receptors all stem from a man in his 60s with urothelial cancer. CDR3s include the opening cysteine and the closing phenylalanine or tryptophan. Each record gives: clone size, V gene, J gene, CDR3 protein. Clone sizes are given selectively: once, few, many, or a class where the clone is expanded.

once,TRBV6-6,TRBJ1-5,CASSLGGSQPQHF
.,TRBV7-2,TRBJ2-2,CASRRDSARVGELFF
.,TRBV7-6,TRBJ2-2,CASSPLSSTGELFF
.,TRBV7-9,TRBJ2-7,CASSLTRTGEQYF
.,TRBV19,TRBJ2-3,CASRQQAIVGDTQYF
.,TRBV7-2,TRBJ2-7,CASSLAGSGSYEQYF
.,TRBV18,TRBJ1-2,CASSPEGGSYTF
.,TRBV19,TRBJ2-6,CASSMNPNRANSGANVLTF
.,TRBV7-8,TRBJ2-7,CASSLARDRIYEQYF
many,TRBV27,TRBJ1-2,CASRLTGQGGYTF
.,TRBV15,TRBJ2-5,CATSRPGQGETQYF
once,TRBV28,TRBJ2-7,CASSPQSPSDYEQYF
few,TRBV9,TRBJ1-1,CASSVVGKTGSGTEAFF
.,TRBV18,TRBJ1-5,CASSPYGFSNQPQHF
.,TRBV9,TRBJ1-1,CASSAPGTGYTEAFF
.,TRBV18,TRBJ2-7,CASSTDREAEQYF
few,TRBV18,TRBJ2-7,CASSPTGNYEQYF
.,TRBV18,TRBJ2-5,CASSPGSEETQYF
.,TRBV18,TRBJ1-1,CASSPRAGEQNTEAFF
.,TRBV9,TRBJ2-2,CASSVQGTGELFF
few,TRBV28,TRBJ2-7,CASSLLGGEQYF
.,TRBV27,TRBJ2-7,CASLPATGAYEQYF
.,TRBV5-1,TRBJ2-5,CASSRTGAFQETQYF
.,TRBV27,TRBJ1-3,CASTGPGNTIYF
.,TRBV7-3,TRBJ2-5,CASSSTPGLQETQYF
.,TRBV28,TRBJ1-5,CASRNTPLQGRGYSNQPQHF
.,TRBV5-1,TRBJ2-1,CASSLAEQGRHNEQFF
.,TRBV7-3,TRBJ2-5,CASSLTVEETQYF
.,TRBV9,TRBJ2-1,CASSASGSSYNEQFF
.,TRBV13,TRBJ2-5,CASSLVVRGEETQYF
.,TRBV27,TRBJ2-7,CASSFSSGGTYEQYF
.,TRBV5-1,TRBJ2-3,CASSGGQGVTDTQYF
.,TRBV5-6,TRBJ2-7,CASSFDRVLNEQYF
.,TRBV19,TRBJ2-7,CASRTSGRGRWGEQYF
.,TRBV7-2,TRBJ2-3,CASSSGTSRADTQYF
.,TRBV11-2,TRBJ2-3,CASSLGRRADTQYF
few,TRBV6-1,TRBJ1-2,CASSEPGGRYGYTF
.,TRBV5-1,TRBJ2-7,CASSSGSTRYEQYF
.,TRBV7-2,TRBJ2-7,CASSVDRVGGYEQYF
.,TRBV10-3,TRBJ1-2,CAISESNRGLDYGYTF